A selection of T cell receptor beta chains follows, all from one sample in a study of T cell repertoires in cytomegalovirus infection. MiXCR, run by TCRdb on the reads, gives a single entry per CDR3 protein. The data hold roughly 500,000 distinct CDR3 sequences, with more than 30% observed a single time. The antigens for these receptors are not known. Specimen: cultured PBMCs, collected from culture after CMV antigen stimulation. All receptors come from a human donor in good health (CMV status not recorded). Some clones in this sample may be carry-over from other donors' samples. Both conserved end residues are part of each CDR3. A D gene is named only where the DNA matches it firmly. Not every row has a clone size; where given, it reads once, few, many or a size class.

CDR3aa	CDR3nt	d_gene	j_gene	abundance	v_gene
CASTLRLAGTNEQFF	TGTGCCAGCACCCTGAGGCTAGCGGGGACCAATGAGCAGTTCTTC	TRBD2	TRBJ2-1	.	TRBV6-1
CASSLERRETQYF	TGTGCCAGCAGCTTAGAGAGGCGGGAGACCCAGTACTTC	.	TRBJ2-5	.	TRBV7-2
CASSQDHLGPYNEQFF	TGTGCCAGCAGCCAAGATCACTTAGGCCCCTACAATGAGCAGTTCTTC	.	TRBJ2-1	few	TRBV4-2
CASSLGRLSGNTIYF	TGTGCCAGCAGCCTAGGACGGCTCTCTGGAAACACCATATATTTT	.	TRBJ1-3	.	TRBV7-8
CASSQDLAARHGYTF	TGCGCCAGCAGCCAAGATCTAGCTGCTCGGCATGGCTACACCTTC	.	TRBJ1-2	.	TRBV4-1
CASSLSNGPGQGSTDTQYF	TGTGCCAGCAGCCTCTCCAACGGACCGGGACAGGGGAGCACAGATACGCAGTATTTT	TRBD1	TRBJ2-3	.	TRBV4-2
CASRTSGRFTDTQYF	TGTGCCAGCAGGACTAGCGGGAGGTTCACAGATACGCAGTATTTT	TRBD2	TRBJ2-3	.	TRBV6-2/TRBV6-3
CATSPASSYNEQFF	TGTGCCACCAGCCCGGCAAGCTCCTACAATGAGCAGTTCTTC	.	TRBJ2-1	.	TRBV15
CSMRPTGTMAGGNEQFF	TGCAGTATGCGTCCCACGGGGACCATGGCCGGGGGCAATGAGCAGTTCTTC	.	TRBJ2-1	.	TRBV20-1
CASSREGGPDTEAFF	TGTGCCAGTAGTAGGGAAGGGGGGCCTGACACTGAAGCTTTCTTT	.	TRBJ1-1	once	TRBV19
CASSSGQGRLWYGYTF	TGTGCCAGCAGCTCGGGACAGGGGCGTCTTTGGTATGGCTACACCTTC	TRBD1	TRBJ1-2	many	TRBV7-2